These 22 T cell receptor beta chains were all obtained from the same sample, sequenced in a study of T cells in tuberculosis. TCRdb keeps only in-frame clones here, not all; method: immunoSEQ multiplex PCR. The table has some 10,000 clones, 94% seen once. Sample: PBMCs. These TCRs come from an adult with tuberculosis.

This CDR3 is CASSPENYGYTF. As DNA, the CDR3 is TGTGCCAGCAGCCCCGAGAACTATGGCTACACCTTC. The chain recombines TRBV5-5 with TRBJ1-2; no clear D. The germline V gene has CDR1 SGHKS and CDR2 YYEKEE (reference sequence). Trimming took off 4 bases at V and 2 bases at J, with 6 bases between the two ends. This CDR3 has 12 residues.

V usage is TRBV10-3 and J usage is TRBJ2-7, with 10 bases matching TRBD1. The J segment lost 1 base and the V segment lost 7 bases, leaving 1 base of the junction unmatched. The CDR3 consists of 13 residues. CDR1 is ENHRY, CDR2 SYGVKD, per germline. The CDR3 DNA is TGTGCCATCATGGGACAGGGGTCCTACGAGCAGTACTTC. The encoded protein is CAIMGQGSYEQYF.

The chain joins TRBV7-3 to TRBJ2-5; 7 bases agree with TRBD1. Germline CDR1 is SGHTA and CDR2 is FQGTGA. V lost 5 bases and J lost 5; bases outside the gene matches: 5. The CDR3 spans 13 residues. The CDR3, as DNA: TGTGCCAGCAGCATCGTACAGGGGGAGACCCAGTACTTC. This encodes CASSIVQGETQYF.

This sequence joins TRBV27 and TRBJ2-1, with 7 bases fitting TRBD2. The CDR3 consists of 19 residues. J was trimmed by 5 bases and V by 0 bases; bases with no gene match: 16. Germline loops: CDR1 MNHEY, CDR2 SMNVEV (reference sequence). Here the CDR3 reads CASSLSPPDSGPTHNEQFF. The CDR3 coding sequence is TGTGCCAGCAGTTTATCGCCCCCCGATAGCGGGCCGACGCACAATGAGCAGTTCTTC.

This chain links TRBV7-9 with TRBJ2-5, with TRBD1 identical over 9 bases. V lost 5 bases, J lost 3 bases, and 7 bases stayed unmatched. The CDR3 runs 15 residues. Germline CDR1 SEHNR, CDR2 FQNEAQ (reference sequence). The CDR3 protein is CASSPQQGAKETQYF. CDR3 DNA sequence: TGTGCCAGCAGCCCACAACAGGGGGCTAAAGAGACCCAGTACTTC. The variable domain in full, completed from reference TRBV7-9 and TRBJ2-5, reads DTGVSQNPRHKITKRGQNVTFRCDPISEHNRLYWYRQTLGQGPEFLTYFQNEAQLEKSRLLSDRFSAERPKGSFSTLEIQRTEQGDSAMYLCASSPQQGAKETQYFGPGTRLLVL.

This chain uses TRBV2 with TRBJ1-2, with 7 bases aligning to TRBD1. The CDR3 sequence is 12 residues long. J lost 4 bases, V lost 6 bases, and 2 bases had no gene match. Germline assignment: CDR1 SNHLY and CDR2 FYNNEI. CDR3: CASRRQGYGYTF. In DNA, the CDR3 is TGTGCCAGCAGACGACAGGGCTATGGCTACACCTTC.

The rearrangement joins TRBV9 to TRBJ1-4; tentative D call: TRBD1 (5 bases). CDR3 size: 14 residues. V dropped 4 bases and J dropped 0 bases, with 7 bases sitting between them. Germline lookup yields CDR1 SGDLS and CDR2 YYNGEE. CDR3 in amino acids: CASSPRATNEKLFF. In DNA form, the CDR3 reads TGTGCCAGCAGCCCCAGGGCAACTAATGAAAAACTGTTTTTT.

The chain has TRBV7-3 and TRBJ1-2, with D unclear. V lost 1 base and J lost 8, with 20 bases in between. CDR1 is SGHTA, CDR2 FQGTGA, per germline. The CDR3 has 16 residues. For the CDR3, the DNA is TGTGCCAGCAGCTTAAGTGGTCCGGTATCGGGGTCCGGCTACACCTTC. It translates to CASSLSGPVSGSGYTF.

The genes are TRBV6-4 and TRBJ1-1; tentatively, D is TRBD1 (5 bases). Looked up from germline, CDR1 is MRHNA and CDR2 is SNTAGT. The V end lost 6 bases, the J end lost 4 bases, and 12 bases lay between the germline ends. The CDR3 runs 13 residues. The CDR3 DNA is TGTGCCAGCAGGAAGGGGCAGGGCACTGAAGCTTTCTTT. As protein: CASRKGQGTEAFF.

This chain joins TRBV12-5 and TRBJ1-1; D is uncertain. Germline CDR1 reads LGHNT; CDR2 reads FRNRAP. This CDR3 is 14 amino acids long. The V end lost 3 bases, the J end lost 4 bases, and 12 bases lay between the germline ends. The CDR3 is CASGLNPPGTEAFF. CDR3 bases: TGTGCTAGTGGTTTAAATCCCCCGGGCACTGAAGCTTTCTTT.

The V call is TRBV19, the J call TRBJ1-5; the D gene is possibly TRBD1 (5 bases). The CDR3 is made up of 15 amino acids. The ends were cut back, 11 bases at V and 0 bases at J, with 17 bases in the middle. Germline V lookup: CDR1 LNHDA, CDR2 SQIVND (reference sequence). CDR3 nucleotides: TGTGCCTCCAACCAGGGTATAGATAGCAATCAGCCCCAGCATTTT. Translated, it gives CASNQGIDSNQPQHF.

This sequence joins TRBV28 and TRBJ2-7; D is ambiguous. V gave up 3 bases and J gave up 2 bases, with 5 bases separating them. From germline, CDR1 is MDHEN and CDR2 SYDVKM. This CDR3 has 12 amino acids. Here the CDR3 DNA reads TGTGCCAGCAGTTTCTCCCCCTACGAGCAGTACTTC. Protein: CASSFSPYEQYF.

V is TRBV5-1 and J is TRBJ2-5; 8 nucleotides agree with TRBD1. Unmatched junction bases numbered 4, after V lost 2 bases and J lost 4 bases. The germline CDR1 and CDR2 sequences are SGHRS and YFSETQ. The CDR3 has 14 residues. The CDR3 sequence is CASSLLQGGETQYF. The CDR3 DNA is TGCGCCAGCAGCTTACTACAGGGGGGAGAGACCCAGTACTTC.

The chain joins TRBV7-6 to TRBJ2-3; 9 nucleotides line up with TRBD2. Germline-derived CDR1 and CDR2 are SGHVS and FNYEAQ. The V gene end was trimmed by 2 bases and the J gene end by 4 bases; junction bases not matched to a gene: 4. The CDR3 runs 15 residues. The CDR3 spells CASSLLAGTSDTQYF. CDR3 DNA sequence: TGTGCCAGCAGCTTACTAGCGGGGACCTCAGATACGCAGTATTTT. Full variable domain (missing parts from reference TRBV7-6 and TRBJ2-3): GAGVSQSPRYKVTKRGQDVALRCDPISGHVSLYWYRQALGQGPEFLTYFNYEAQQDKSGLPNDRFSAERPEGSISTLTIQRTEQRDSAMYRCASSLLAGTSDTQYFGPGTRLTVL.

The rearrangement joins TRBV14 to TRBJ1-1; D might be TRBD1 (6 bases). The CDR3 is 14 amino acids. Trimming cost V 4 bases and J 2 bases, with 11 bases left between them. Germline V lookup: CDR1 SGHDN, CDR2 FVKESK. In nucleotides, the CDR3 is TGTGCCAGCAGCCTTGGCAGGGGAAACACTGAAGCTTTCTTT. It translates to CASSLGRGNTEAFF.

This chain connects TRBV5-5 to TRBJ2-1; 12 nucleotides match TRBD2. Germline V gene lookup returns CDR1 SGHKS and CDR2 YYEKEE (reference sequence). The CDR3 covers 20 residues. The junction had 15 bases not matched to a gene; V was cut back by 4 bases and J by 1 base. The CDR3 nucleotides are TGTGCCAGCAGCGGGGTCCGACTAGCGGGGGCCCGAGGGTCCTACAATGAGCAGTTCTTC. It translates to CASSGVRLAGARGSYNEQFF.

The CDR3 nucleotides are TGTGCCACCAGCGTAGGGACAGGGGGTTATAGCAATCAGCCCCAGCATTTT. It encodes CATSVGTGGYSNQPQHF. The rearrangement joins TRBV15 to TRBJ1-5, with 11 bases that match TRBD1. The V gene end was trimmed by 5 bases and the J gene end by 0 bases; junction bases not matched to a gene: 6. Germline assignment: CDR1 LNHNV and CDR2 YYDKDF (reference sequence). The CDR3 loop spans 17 amino acids.

This clone showed up just once. The CDR3 region has the DNA TGTGCCAGTAGTATTATGGGGACAGGGTCCAATGAGCAGTTCTTC. Protein: CASSIMGTGSNEQFF. The chain employs TRBV19 and TRBJ2-1; TRBD1 aligns across 9 bases. This CDR3 is 15 amino acids long. CDR1 and CDR2 from the germline V gene are LNHDA and SQIVND (reference sequence). J gave up 6 bases and V 3 bases, and 6 bases lay outside the gene matches.

This clone was detected once. This chain uses TRBV13 with TRBJ1-4; D not resolved. V lost 5 bases, J lost 4 bases, and 11 bases lay in between. Germline loops: CDR1 PRHDT, CDR2 FYEKMQ (reference sequence). This CDR3 has 14 amino acids. The CDR3 region is CASSPRGSNEKLFF. In DNA form, the CDR3 reads TGTGCCAGCAGCCCTAGAGGGAGTAATGAAAAACTGTTTTTT.

The chain joins TRBV7-2 to TRBJ1-5; D remains ambiguous. The CDR3 has 12 amino acids. V lost 4 bases, J lost 4 bases, and 5 bases lay in between. Germline assignment: CDR1 SGHTA and CDR2 FQGNSA. CDR3 amino acids: CASSSPNQPQHF. The DNA of the CDR3 is TGTGCCAGCAGCTCTCCGAATCAGCCCCAGCATTTT.

This chain joins TRBV6-5 and TRBJ1-2; D ambiguous. The germline V gene encodes CDR1 MNHEY and CDR2 SVGAGI. Trimming stripped 10 bases from V and 4 bases from J, with 13 bases between. The CDR3 loop spans 12 amino acids. The CDR3 here is CATQFRGYGYTF. The CDR3 DNA reads TGTGCCACCCAGTTTCGCGGCTATGGCTACACCTTC.

The chain uses TRBV29-1 and TRBJ2-5; 7 positions match TRBD1. The CDR3 is 11 residues long. Unmatched junction bases numbered 2, after V lost 8 bases and J lost 2 bases. Germline values: CDR1 SQVTM, CDR2 ANQGSEA. The DNA for the CDR3 is TGCAGCTCGGGACAGCAAGAGACCCAGTACTTC. Translation gives CSSGQQETQYF.